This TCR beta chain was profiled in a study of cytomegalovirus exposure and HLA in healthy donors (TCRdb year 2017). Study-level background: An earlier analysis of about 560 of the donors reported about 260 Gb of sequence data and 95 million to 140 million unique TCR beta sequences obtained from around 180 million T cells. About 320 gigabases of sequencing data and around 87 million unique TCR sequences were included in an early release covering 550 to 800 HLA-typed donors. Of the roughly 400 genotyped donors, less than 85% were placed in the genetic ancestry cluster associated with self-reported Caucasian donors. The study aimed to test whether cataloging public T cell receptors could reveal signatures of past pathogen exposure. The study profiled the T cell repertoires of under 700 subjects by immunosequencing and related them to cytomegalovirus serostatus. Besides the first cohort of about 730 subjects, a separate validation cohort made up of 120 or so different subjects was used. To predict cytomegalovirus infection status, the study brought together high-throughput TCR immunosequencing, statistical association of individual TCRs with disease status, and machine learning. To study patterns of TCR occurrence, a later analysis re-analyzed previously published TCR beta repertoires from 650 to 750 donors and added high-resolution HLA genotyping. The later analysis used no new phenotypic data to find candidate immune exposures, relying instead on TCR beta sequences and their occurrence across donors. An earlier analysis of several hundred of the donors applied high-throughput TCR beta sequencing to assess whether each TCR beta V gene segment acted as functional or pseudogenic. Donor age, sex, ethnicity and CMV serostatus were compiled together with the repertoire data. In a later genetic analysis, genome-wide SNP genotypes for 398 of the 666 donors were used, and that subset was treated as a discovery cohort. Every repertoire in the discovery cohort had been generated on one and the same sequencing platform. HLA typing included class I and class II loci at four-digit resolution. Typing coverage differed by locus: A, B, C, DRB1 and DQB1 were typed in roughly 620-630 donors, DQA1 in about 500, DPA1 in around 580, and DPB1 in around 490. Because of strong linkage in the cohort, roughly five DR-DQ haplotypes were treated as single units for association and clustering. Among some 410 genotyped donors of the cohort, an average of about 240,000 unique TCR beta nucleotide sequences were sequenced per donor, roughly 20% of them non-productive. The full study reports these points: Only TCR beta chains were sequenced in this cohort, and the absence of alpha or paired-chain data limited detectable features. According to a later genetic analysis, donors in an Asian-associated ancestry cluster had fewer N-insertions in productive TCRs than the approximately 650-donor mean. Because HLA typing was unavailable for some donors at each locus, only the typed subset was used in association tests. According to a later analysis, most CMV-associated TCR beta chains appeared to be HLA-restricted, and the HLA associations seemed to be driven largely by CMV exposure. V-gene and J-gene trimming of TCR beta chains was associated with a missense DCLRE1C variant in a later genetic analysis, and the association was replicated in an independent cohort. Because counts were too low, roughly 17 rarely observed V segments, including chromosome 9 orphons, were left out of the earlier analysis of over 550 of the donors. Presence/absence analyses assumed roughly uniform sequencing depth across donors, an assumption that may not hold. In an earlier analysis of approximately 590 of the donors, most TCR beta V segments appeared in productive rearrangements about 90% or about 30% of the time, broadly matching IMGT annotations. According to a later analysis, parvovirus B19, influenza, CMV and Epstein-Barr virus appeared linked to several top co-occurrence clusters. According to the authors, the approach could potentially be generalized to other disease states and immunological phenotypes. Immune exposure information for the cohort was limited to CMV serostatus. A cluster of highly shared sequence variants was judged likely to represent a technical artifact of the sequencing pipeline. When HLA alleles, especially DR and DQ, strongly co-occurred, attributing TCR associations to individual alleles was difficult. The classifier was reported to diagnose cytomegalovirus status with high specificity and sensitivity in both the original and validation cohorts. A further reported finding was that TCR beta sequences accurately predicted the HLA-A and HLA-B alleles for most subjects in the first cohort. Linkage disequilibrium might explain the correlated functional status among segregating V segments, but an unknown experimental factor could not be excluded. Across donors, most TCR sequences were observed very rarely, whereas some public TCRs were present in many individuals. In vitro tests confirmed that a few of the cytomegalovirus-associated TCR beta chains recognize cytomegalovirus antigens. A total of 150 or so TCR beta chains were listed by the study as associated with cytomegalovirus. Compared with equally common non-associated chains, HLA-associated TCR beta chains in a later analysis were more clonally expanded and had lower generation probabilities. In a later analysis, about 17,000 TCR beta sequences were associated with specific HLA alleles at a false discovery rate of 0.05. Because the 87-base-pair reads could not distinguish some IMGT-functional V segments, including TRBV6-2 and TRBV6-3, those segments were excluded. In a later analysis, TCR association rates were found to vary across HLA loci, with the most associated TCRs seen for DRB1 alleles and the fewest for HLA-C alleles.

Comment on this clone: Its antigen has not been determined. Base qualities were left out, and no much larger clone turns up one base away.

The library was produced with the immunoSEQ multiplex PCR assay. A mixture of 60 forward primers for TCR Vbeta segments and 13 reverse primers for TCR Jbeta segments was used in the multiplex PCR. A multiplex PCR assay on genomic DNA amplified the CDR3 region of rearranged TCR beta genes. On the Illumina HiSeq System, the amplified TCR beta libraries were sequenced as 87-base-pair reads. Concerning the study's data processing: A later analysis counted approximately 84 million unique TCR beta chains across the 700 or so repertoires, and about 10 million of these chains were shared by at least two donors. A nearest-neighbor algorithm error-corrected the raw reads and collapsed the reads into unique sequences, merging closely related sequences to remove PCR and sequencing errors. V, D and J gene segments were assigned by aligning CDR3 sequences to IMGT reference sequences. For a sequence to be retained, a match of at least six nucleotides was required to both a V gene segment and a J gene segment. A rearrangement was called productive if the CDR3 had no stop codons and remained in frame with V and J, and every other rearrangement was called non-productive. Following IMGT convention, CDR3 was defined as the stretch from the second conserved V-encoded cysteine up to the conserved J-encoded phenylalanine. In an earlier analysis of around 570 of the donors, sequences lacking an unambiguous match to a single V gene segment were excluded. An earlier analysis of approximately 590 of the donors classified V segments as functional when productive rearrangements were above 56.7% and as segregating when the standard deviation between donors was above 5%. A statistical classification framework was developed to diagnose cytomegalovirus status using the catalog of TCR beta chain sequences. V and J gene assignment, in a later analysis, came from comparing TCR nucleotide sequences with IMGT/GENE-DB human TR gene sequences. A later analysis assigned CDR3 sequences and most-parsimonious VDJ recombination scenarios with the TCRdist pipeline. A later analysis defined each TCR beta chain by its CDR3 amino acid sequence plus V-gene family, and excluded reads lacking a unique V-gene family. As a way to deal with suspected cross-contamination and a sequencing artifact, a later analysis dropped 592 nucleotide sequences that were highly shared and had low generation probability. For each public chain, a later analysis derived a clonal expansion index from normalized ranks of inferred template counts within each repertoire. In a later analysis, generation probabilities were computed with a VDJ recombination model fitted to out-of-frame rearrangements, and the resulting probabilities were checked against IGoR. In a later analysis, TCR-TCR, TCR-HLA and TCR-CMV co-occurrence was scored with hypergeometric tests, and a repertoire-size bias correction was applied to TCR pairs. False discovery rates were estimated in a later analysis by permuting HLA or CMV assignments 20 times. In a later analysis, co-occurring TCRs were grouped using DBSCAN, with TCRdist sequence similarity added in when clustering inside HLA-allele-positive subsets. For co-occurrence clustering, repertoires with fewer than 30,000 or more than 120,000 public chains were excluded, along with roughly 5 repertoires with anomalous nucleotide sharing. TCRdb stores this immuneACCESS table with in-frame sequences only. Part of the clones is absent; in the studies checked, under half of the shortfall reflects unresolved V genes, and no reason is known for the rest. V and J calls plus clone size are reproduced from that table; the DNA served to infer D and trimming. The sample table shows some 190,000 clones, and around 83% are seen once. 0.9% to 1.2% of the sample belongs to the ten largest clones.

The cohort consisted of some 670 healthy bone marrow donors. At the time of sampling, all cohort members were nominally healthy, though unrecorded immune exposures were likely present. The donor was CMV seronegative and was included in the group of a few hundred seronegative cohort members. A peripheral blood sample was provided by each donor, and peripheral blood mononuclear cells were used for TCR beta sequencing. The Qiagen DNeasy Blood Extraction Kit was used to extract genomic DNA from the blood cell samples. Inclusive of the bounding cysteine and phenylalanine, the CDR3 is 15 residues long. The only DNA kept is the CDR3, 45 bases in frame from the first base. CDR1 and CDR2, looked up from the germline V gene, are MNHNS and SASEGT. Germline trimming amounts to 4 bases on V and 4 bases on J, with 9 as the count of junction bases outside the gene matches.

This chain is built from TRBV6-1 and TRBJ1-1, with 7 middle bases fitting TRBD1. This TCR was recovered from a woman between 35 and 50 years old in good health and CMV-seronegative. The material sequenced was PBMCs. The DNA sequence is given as TGTGCCAGCAGTGCCACAGGGGCGCGGGCCACTGAAGCTTTCTTT. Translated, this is CASSATGARATEAFF.